The TCR beta chain described here comes from a study of blood T cell repertoires in COVID-19. The V gene's germline CDR1 is LNHDA and CDR2 SQIVND (reference sequence). This CDR3 is built from 14 residues. The V and J ends lost 10 bases and 3 bases, in that order; junction bases with no gene match: 6. Assay used: immunoSEQ multiplex PCR; TCRdb lists only in-frame clones, some missing. Found here are about 140,000 clones, almost 85% of them singletons; the top ten hold roughly 3.4%. Cohort placement rested on clinical history that participants reported themselves. Only a few counts were recorded for this clone.

The chain carries TRBV19 and TRBJ2-3, with 11 positions matching TRBD2. The sample consisted of PBMCs or T cells enriched from blood (not recorded which). The sequence derives from a woman aged 50 to 60 with acute COVID-19. The DNA of the CDR3 is TGTGCCACTTCTAGCGGGAGGCAGACAGATACGCAGTATTTT. The encoded protein is CATSSGRQTDTQYF. Using reference TRBV19 and TRBJ2-3 for the parts outside the CDR3, the full variable domain is DGGITQSPKYLFRKEGQNVTLSCEQNLNHDAMYWYRQDPGQGLRLIYYSQIVNDFQKGDIAEGYSVSREKKESFPLTVTSAQKNPTAFYLCATSSGRQTDTQYFGPGTRLTVL.